This T cell receptor beta chain was recovered during a study of blood T cell repertoires in COVID-19. Study background: Whether acute or convalescent, the COVID-19 samples came from the United States, Italy and Spain. In each case, the material was cDNA or gDNA derived from T cells, B-cell-depleted T cells, or PBMCs.

Methods used by the authors: Amplification of reference gene primers was used by the study to estimate nucleated cell counts. Produced via immunoSEQ multiplex PCR; TCRdb's table is partial and in-frame only. V and J calls and clone size are those listed in that table; D and trimming were worked out from the DNA. The sample consists of over 150,000 clones, almost 85% of them appearing once. Deletions cut 5 bases from V and 0 bases from J, with 14 bases between. Germline V CDR1 and CDR2: MNHEY, SVGEGT. This CDR3 has 16 amino acids. The chain is built from TRBV6-2 or TRBV6-3 and TRBJ1-5; D not certain. The sequenced sample consisted of peripheral blood. The clonotype was recovered from a human donor with acute or convalescent COVID-19. The donor label of this sample is uncertain. The chain's CDR3 is CASSTVAGNSNQPQHF. The DNA of the CDR3 is TGTGCCAGCAGTACCGTGGCAGGAAATAGCAATCAGCCCCAGCATTTT.